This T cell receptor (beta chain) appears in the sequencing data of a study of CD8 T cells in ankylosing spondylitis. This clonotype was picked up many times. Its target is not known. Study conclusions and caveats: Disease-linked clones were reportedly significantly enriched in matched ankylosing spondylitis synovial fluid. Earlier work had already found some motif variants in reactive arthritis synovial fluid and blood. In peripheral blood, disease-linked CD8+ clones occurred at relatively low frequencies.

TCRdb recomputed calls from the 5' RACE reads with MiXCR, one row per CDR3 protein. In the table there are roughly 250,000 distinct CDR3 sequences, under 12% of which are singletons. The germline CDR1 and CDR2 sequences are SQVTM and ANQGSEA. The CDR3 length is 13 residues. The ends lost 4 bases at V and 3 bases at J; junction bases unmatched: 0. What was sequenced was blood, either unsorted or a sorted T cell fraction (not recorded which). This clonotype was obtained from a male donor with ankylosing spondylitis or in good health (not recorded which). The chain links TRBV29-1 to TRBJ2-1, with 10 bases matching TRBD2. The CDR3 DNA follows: TGCAGCGTTGGGACTAGCGGCTACAATGAGCAGTTCTTC. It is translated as CSVGTSGYNEQFF.